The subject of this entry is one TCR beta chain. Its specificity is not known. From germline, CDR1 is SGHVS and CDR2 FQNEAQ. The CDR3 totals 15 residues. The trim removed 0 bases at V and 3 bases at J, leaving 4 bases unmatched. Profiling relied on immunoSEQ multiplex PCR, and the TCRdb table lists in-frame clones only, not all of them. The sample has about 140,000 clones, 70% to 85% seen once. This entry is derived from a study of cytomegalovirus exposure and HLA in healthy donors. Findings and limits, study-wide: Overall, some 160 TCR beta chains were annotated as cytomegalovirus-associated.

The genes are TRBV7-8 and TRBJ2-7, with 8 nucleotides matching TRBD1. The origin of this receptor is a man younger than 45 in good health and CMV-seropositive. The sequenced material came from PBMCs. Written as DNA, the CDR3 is TGTGCCAGCAGCTTAGCGCAGGGGGCTTACTACGAGCAGTACTTC. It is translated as CASSLAQGAYYEQYF. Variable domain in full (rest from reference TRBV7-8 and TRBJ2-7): GAGVSQSPRYKVAKRGQDVALRCDPISGHVSLFWYQQALGQGPEFLTYFQNEAQLDKSGLPSDRFFAERPEGSVSTLKIQRTQQEDSAVYLCASSLAQGAYYEQYFGPGTRLTVT.